This T cell receptor beta chain derives from a study of CD8+CD57+ T cells in acquired aplastic anemia. On the study more broadly: The sorted CD4+ and CD8+ cells yielded an average roughly 3 ug of DNA. Whole-study findings and limits: Twenty-nine CD8+ CDR3 sequences were shared between patients and controls. A significant difference in CD8+ Simpson's diversity between patients and controls was not found.

This CDR3 contains 14 residues. Per the germline V gene, CDR1 is SGDLS and CDR2 is YYNGEE. V gave up 4 bases and J gave up 0 bases; unmatched junction bases: 1. There are many counts of this clonotype. The antigen remains unidentified. Genomic DNA served as template for TCR beta VDJ and CDR3 profiling. TCRdb passed the reads through MiXCR, listing each CDR3 protein once. The table lists 250,000 to 350,000 distinct CDR3 sequences, roughly three fifths of them singletons. V usage is TRBV9 and J usage is TRBJ2-3; 8 bases agree with TRBD2. Material: sorted CD4+, CD8+, or CD8+CD57+ T cells (not recorded which) from PBMCs. The receptor's source is a human donor with severe aplastic anemia or a healthy control (not recorded which). The CDR3 DNA follows: TGTGCCAGCAGCAAGCGGGGGAGCACAGATACGCAGTATTTT. Protein sequence: CASSKRGSTDTQYF.